These T cell receptor beta chains were read from a single sample in a study of blood T cell repertoires in COVID-19. Profiled with immunoSEQ multiplex PCR; TCRdb holds only in-frame clones, not every one. Here the sample spans 280,000 or so clones, about 83% being singletons. Sequencing used peripheral blood. The receptors were gathered from a woman aged 50 to 60 who had recovered from COVID-19. CDR3s include the opening cysteine and the closing phenylalanine or tryptophan. Fields, in order: D gene, V gene, clone size, J gene, CDR3 protein, CDR3 DNA. A D gene is named only where the DNA matches it firmly. Clone size is given for some rows only: seen once, a few or many times, or a class if the clone is expanded.

d_gene: TRBD1
v_gene: TRBV27
abundance: -
j_gene: TRBJ2-2
CDR3aa: CASSRTGGAYLRVGELFF
CDR3nt: TGTGCCAGCAGTCGGACAGGGGGCGCTTATTTGCGCGTCGGGGAGCTGTTTTTT

d_gene: -
v_gene: TRBV28
abundance: -
j_gene: TRBJ1-5
CDR3aa: CASTLGGPNQPQHF
CDR3nt: TGTGCCAGCACCCTGGGGGGTCCTAATCAGCCCCAGCATTTT

d_gene: -
v_gene: TRBV28
abundance: -
j_gene: TRBJ1-3
CDR3aa: CASSSTRTFGNTIYF
CDR3nt: TGTGCCAGCAGTTCGACCCGGACATTCGGAAACACCATATATTTT

d_gene: -
v_gene: TRBV27
abundance: once
j_gene: TRBJ2-4
CDR3aa: CASSLLRSRRGASKNIQYF
CDR3nt: TGTGCCAGCAGTTTATTAAGGAGCAGGCGGGGCGCATCCAAAAACATTCAGTACTTC

d_gene: -
v_gene: TRBV19
abundance: -
j_gene: TRBJ1-5
CDR3aa: CASSISSGGNQPQHF
CDR3nt: TGTGCCAGTAGTATCTCCTCAGGGGGCAATCAGCCCCAGCATTTT

d_gene: -
v_gene: TRBV24-1
abundance: -
j_gene: TRBJ2-5
CDR3aa: CATSEPTGFQETQYF
CDR3nt: TGTGCCACCAGTGAACCGACAGGTTTCCAAGAGACCCAGTACTTC

d_gene: -
v_gene: TRBV10-3
abundance: once
j_gene: TRBJ2-1
CDR3aa: CAISESREALYNEQFF
CDR3nt: TGTGCCATCAGTGAGTCACGGGAAGCCCTCTACAATGAGCAGTTCTTC

d_gene: TRBD1
v_gene: TRBV10-3
abundance: -
j_gene: TRBJ2-1
CDR3aa: CAISAQGAGSYNEQFF
CDR3nt: TGTGCCATCAGCGCACAGGGGGCAGGCTCCTACAATGAGCAGTTCTTC

d_gene: -
v_gene: TRBV7-6
abundance: -
j_gene: TRBJ2-5
CDR3aa: CASRSGGAGETQYF
CDR3nt: TGTGCCAGCAGATCGGGGGGCGCGGGGGAGACCCAGTACTTC

d_gene: TRBD1
v_gene: TRBV9
abundance: -
j_gene: TRBJ1-6
CDR3aa: CASSPRDRGNSPLHF
CDR3nt: TGTGCCAGCAGCCCCCGGGACAGGGGTAATTCACCCCTCCACTTT

d_gene: TRBD1
v_gene: TRBV4-1
abundance: -
j_gene: TRBJ2-1
CDR3aa: CASKPGQGYNEQFF
CDR3nt: TGCGCCAGCAAACCGGGACAGGGTTACAATGAGCAGTTCTTC

d_gene: TRBD2
v_gene: TRBV27
abundance: -
j_gene: TRBJ2-5
CDR3aa: CASSSLLLAGGLVTQYF
CDR3nt: TGTGCCAGCAGTTCCCTACTCCTAGCGGGGGGGTTGGTGACCCAGTACTTC

d_gene: -
v_gene: TRBV20-1
abundance: -
j_gene: TRBJ2-4
CDR3aa: CSASYGAKNIQYF
CDR3nt: TGCAGTGCTAGTTACGGAGCCAAAAACATTCAGTACTTC

d_gene: -
v_gene: TRBV28
abundance: -
j_gene: TRBJ1-6
CDR3aa: CASNGGALGSYNSPLHF
CDR3nt: TGTGCCAGCAACGGCGGGGCCCTGGGGTCCTATAATTCACCCCTCCACTTT

d_gene: -
v_gene: TRBV18
abundance: -
j_gene: TRBJ2-2
CDR3aa: CASSPPVTGGNTGELFF
CDR3nt: TGTGCCAGCTCACCACCGGTGACAGGAGGGAACACCGGGGAGCTGTTTTTT

d_gene: -
v_gene: TRBV2
abundance: few
j_gene: TRBJ1-1
CDR3aa: CASSDARDASEAFF
CDR3nt: TGTGCCAGCAGTGATGCCAGGGATGCATCTGAAGCTTTCTTT

d_gene: -
v_gene: TRBV5-5
abundance: -
j_gene: TRBJ1-1
CDR3aa: CASSFQGRSTEAFF
CDR3nt: TGTGCCAGCAGCTTCCAGGGCAGGAGCACTGAAGCTTTCTTT

d_gene: -
v_gene: TRBV2
abundance: -
j_gene: TRBJ1-5
CDR3aa: CASSANNRGPQHF
CDR3nt: TGTGCCAGCAGTGCCAACAACCGGGGGCCCCAGCATTTT

d_gene: -
v_gene: TRBV10-3
abundance: -
j_gene: TRBJ1-1
CDR3aa: CAISGTVNTEAFF
CDR3nt: TGTGCCATCAGTGGGACAGTGAACACTGAAGCTTTCTTT

d_gene: -
v_gene: TRBV28
abundance: -
j_gene: TRBJ2-7
CDR3aa: CASSGVGDMNSYEQYF
CDR3nt: TGTGCCAGCAGTGGTGTAGGGGATATGAACTCCTACGAGCAGTACTTC

d_gene: TRBD2
v_gene: TRBV5-8
abundance: -
j_gene: TRBJ2-5
CDR3aa: CASSHWTSGSSTRETQYF
CDR3nt: TGTGCCAGCAGCCACTGGACTAGCGGGAGCAGCACCCGGGAGACCCAGTACTTC

d_gene: -
v_gene: TRBV14
abundance: -
j_gene: TRBJ2-7
CDR3aa: CASSHLDRTYEQYF
CDR3nt: TGTGCCAGCAGCCATCTTGACAGAACCTACGAGCAGTACTTC

d_gene: TRBD2
v_gene: TRBV6-2/TRBV6-3
abundance: many
j_gene: TRBJ2-1
CDR3aa: CASSSLEERGGDNEQFF
CDR3nt: TGTGCCAGCAGTTCCCTCGAGGAGCGGGGGGGCGACAATGAGCAGTTCTTC

d_gene: -
v_gene: TRBV5-5
abundance: -
j_gene: TRBJ2-5
CDR3aa: CASSLQGQETQYF
CDR3nt: TGTGCCAGCAGCTTGCAGGGCCAAGAGACCCAGTACTTC

d_gene: TRBD1
v_gene: TRBV5-1
abundance: -
j_gene: TRBJ2-1
CDR3aa: CASSSYPDRVNEQFF
CDR3nt: TGCGCCAGCAGCTCCTACCCGGACAGGGTAAATGAGCAGTTCTTC

d_gene: -
v_gene: TRBV9
abundance: -
j_gene: TRBJ2-3
CDR3aa: CASGPSSSSTDTQYF
CDR3nt: TGTGCCAGCGGTCCAAGCTCGTCTAGCACAGATACGCAGTATTTT

d_gene: TRBD1
v_gene: TRBV3-1/TRBV3-2
abundance: -
j_gene: TRBJ2-7
CDR3aa: CASSQVRLTGYEQYF
CDR3nt: TGTGCCAGCAGCCAAGTTAGATTGACAGGGTACGAGCAGTACTTC

d_gene: TRBD2
v_gene: TRBV28
abundance: -
j_gene: TRBJ2-7
CDR3aa: CASSFVASGRYEQYF
CDR3nt: TGTGCCAGCAGTTTTGTGGCTAGCGGAAGATACGAGCAGTACTTC

d_gene: -
v_gene: TRBV4-2
abundance: -
j_gene: TRBJ2-2
CDR3aa: CASSQDLEGTGELFF
CDR3nt: TGTGCCAGCAGCCAAGATCTCGAGGGAACCGGGGAGCTGTTTTTT

d_gene: -
v_gene: TRBV7-8
abundance: -
j_gene: TRBJ1-1
CDR3aa: CASSAPGGGMNTEAFF
CDR3nt: TGTGCCAGCAGCGCTCCGGGGGGCGGCATGAACACTGAAGCTTTCTTT

d_gene: TRBD2
v_gene: TRBV7-2
abundance: -
j_gene: TRBJ2-3
CDR3aa: CASSLGTSGGTDTQYF
CDR3nt: TGTGCCAGCAGCTTAGGGACTAGCGGGGGCACAGATACGCAGTATTTT

d_gene: TRBD2
v_gene: TRBV3-1/TRBV3-2
abundance: -
j_gene: TRBJ2-5
CDR3aa: CASSPSTSPGTQYF
CDR3nt: TGTGCCAGCAGCCCGTCGACTAGCCCCGGTACCCAGTACTTC

d_gene: -
v_gene: TRBV30
abundance: -
j_gene: TRBJ1-6
CDR3aa: CAWSVGQGFDPPLHF
CDR3nt: TGTGCCTGGAGTGTGGGGCAGGGGTTCGACCCACCCCTCCACTTT

d_gene: TRBD2
v_gene: TRBV4-3
abundance: -
j_gene: TRBJ2-4
CDR3aa: CASSQGAAGGPLAKNIQYF
CDR3nt: TGCGCCAGCAGCCAAGGTGCAGCGGGGGGCCCACTAGCCAAAAACATTCAGTACTTC

d_gene: -
v_gene: TRBV21-1
abundance: -
j_gene: TRBJ1-6
CDR3aa: CASSKVSSPPNSPLHF
CDR3nt: TGTGCCAGCAGCAAAGTTTCCAGTCCCCCTAATTCACCCCTCCACTTT

d_gene: -
v_gene: TRBV4-3
abundance: once
j_gene: TRBJ2-6
CDR3aa: CASSQEWALTRAGANVLTF
CDR3nt: TGCGCCAGCAGCCAAGAATGGGCCCTAACCAGGGCTGGGGCCAACGTCCTGACTTTC

d_gene: -
v_gene: TRBV4-2
abundance: -
j_gene: TRBJ1-6
CDR3aa: CASSAGASKGNSPLHF
CDR3nt: TGTGCCAGCAGCGCGGGGGCCTCCAAGGGTAATTCACCCCTCCACTTT

d_gene: TRBD1
v_gene: TRBV5-1
abundance: -
j_gene: TRBJ1-2
CDR3aa: CASSLVATGGARNGYTF
CDR3nt: TGCGCCAGCAGCTTGGTAGCGACAGGGGGCGCTCGGAATGGCTACACCTTC

d_gene: -
v_gene: TRBV9
abundance: -
j_gene: TRBJ2-2
CDR3aa: CASSPSGSYTGELFF
CDR3nt: TGTGCCAGCAGCCCCTCCGGGTCCTACACCGGGGAGCTGTTTTTT

d_gene: -
v_gene: TRBV7-2
abundance: -
j_gene: TRBJ1-1
CDR3aa: CASSLGQVMNTEAFF
CDR3nt: TGTGCCAGCAGCTTAGGACAGGTTATGAACACTGAAGCTTTCTTT

d_gene: -
v_gene: TRBV28
abundance: -
j_gene: TRBJ2-7
CDR3aa: CASSQGGAYEQYF
CDR3nt: TGTGCCAGCAGTCAAGGGGGGGCCTACGAGCAGTACTTC

d_gene: -
v_gene: TRBV6-6
abundance: -
j_gene: TRBJ2-7
CDR3aa: CASSYRGQGEQYF
CDR3nt: TGTGCCAGCAGTTACAGGGGTCAGGGCGAGCAGTACTTC

d_gene: -
v_gene: TRBV2
abundance: -
j_gene: TRBJ1-1
CDR3aa: CASSLTLRGPQNTEAFF
CDR3nt: TGTGCCAGCAGCCTCACCTTAAGGGGCCCTCAGAACACTGAAGCTTTCTTT

d_gene: TRBD1
v_gene: TRBV27
abundance: -
j_gene: TRBJ1-2
CDR3aa: CASRPTGTGENYGYTF
CDR3nt: TGTGCCAGTCGGCCCACCGGGACAGGGGAAAACTATGGCTACACCTTC

d_gene: -
v_gene: TRBV7-9
abundance: -
j_gene: TRBJ1-1
CDR3aa: CASSLQPQGGTEAFF
CDR3nt: TGTGCCAGCAGCTTACAGCCCCAGGGAGGAACTGAAGCTTTCTTT